Below, one T cell receptor (beta chain) is given with its context. Its target antigen remains unknown. Nothing much larger sits one base from this clone, and base qualities are not available. Reading the label with the study, this specimen's treatment or condition is: in vitro stimulation with specific CMV peptide epitopes to enrich CMV-specific T cells. The sequencer listed for this sample is Illumina HiSeq 1500. The public reads were quality trimmed at Q25 with fastp and then assembled into clones with MiXCR by TCRdb, keeping productive beta chains. Identical CDR3 protein sequences are pooled into one entry, listed with their most common genes and DNA. Within this sample are hundreds of thousands of distinct CDR3 sequences, with approximately 33% of them counted one time only. The biggest ten clones account for roughly 12% of the sample. For this chain, trimming is 10 bases at the V end and 3 bases at the J end, and the number of junction bases without a gene match is 11. The CDR3 sequence holds 16 residues, the cysteine and phenylalanine included. Only the CDR3 portion is preserved as DNA: 48 bases, with reading frame beginning at the first base. Reading the germline V gene gives CDR1 SNHLY and CDR2 FYNNEI.

The data are from a study of T cell repertoires in cytomegalovirus infection (dated by TCRdb to between 2018 and 2021). With regard to the full study: Recently identified HLA-C-restricted CMV epitopes, whose presentation resists viral immunomodulation, were targeted by peptide stimulations together with well-studied HLA-B-restricted epitopes. Donor HLA type was relevant to the analysis, because carriage of CMV infection together with the matching HLA type was indicated by public TCR beta signatures.

Broad study findings and their caveats: In both this cohort and an independent approximately 400-donor cohort, the cumulative frequency of public TCR beta family members distinguished carriers of CMV infection plus the relevant HLA type. In the ex vivo response, HLA-C-restricted CMV-specific TCR beta clonotypes were dominant, and in two of eight donors the single most frequent clonotype came from this HLA-C-restricted group.

The specimen comprised cultured CD8+ T cells from PBMCs, sampled from culture after CMV antigen stimulation. Recombination joined TRBV2 with TRBJ2-2; a stretch of 10 junction bases matches TRBD2. The receptor comes from a human donor in good health (CMV status not recorded). Some clones in this sample may be carry-over from other donors' samples. The DNA reads TGTGCCAACAGGGCCGCTAGCGGGGGTTACACCGGGGAGCTGTTTTTT. This gives the protein CANRAASGGYTGELFF.